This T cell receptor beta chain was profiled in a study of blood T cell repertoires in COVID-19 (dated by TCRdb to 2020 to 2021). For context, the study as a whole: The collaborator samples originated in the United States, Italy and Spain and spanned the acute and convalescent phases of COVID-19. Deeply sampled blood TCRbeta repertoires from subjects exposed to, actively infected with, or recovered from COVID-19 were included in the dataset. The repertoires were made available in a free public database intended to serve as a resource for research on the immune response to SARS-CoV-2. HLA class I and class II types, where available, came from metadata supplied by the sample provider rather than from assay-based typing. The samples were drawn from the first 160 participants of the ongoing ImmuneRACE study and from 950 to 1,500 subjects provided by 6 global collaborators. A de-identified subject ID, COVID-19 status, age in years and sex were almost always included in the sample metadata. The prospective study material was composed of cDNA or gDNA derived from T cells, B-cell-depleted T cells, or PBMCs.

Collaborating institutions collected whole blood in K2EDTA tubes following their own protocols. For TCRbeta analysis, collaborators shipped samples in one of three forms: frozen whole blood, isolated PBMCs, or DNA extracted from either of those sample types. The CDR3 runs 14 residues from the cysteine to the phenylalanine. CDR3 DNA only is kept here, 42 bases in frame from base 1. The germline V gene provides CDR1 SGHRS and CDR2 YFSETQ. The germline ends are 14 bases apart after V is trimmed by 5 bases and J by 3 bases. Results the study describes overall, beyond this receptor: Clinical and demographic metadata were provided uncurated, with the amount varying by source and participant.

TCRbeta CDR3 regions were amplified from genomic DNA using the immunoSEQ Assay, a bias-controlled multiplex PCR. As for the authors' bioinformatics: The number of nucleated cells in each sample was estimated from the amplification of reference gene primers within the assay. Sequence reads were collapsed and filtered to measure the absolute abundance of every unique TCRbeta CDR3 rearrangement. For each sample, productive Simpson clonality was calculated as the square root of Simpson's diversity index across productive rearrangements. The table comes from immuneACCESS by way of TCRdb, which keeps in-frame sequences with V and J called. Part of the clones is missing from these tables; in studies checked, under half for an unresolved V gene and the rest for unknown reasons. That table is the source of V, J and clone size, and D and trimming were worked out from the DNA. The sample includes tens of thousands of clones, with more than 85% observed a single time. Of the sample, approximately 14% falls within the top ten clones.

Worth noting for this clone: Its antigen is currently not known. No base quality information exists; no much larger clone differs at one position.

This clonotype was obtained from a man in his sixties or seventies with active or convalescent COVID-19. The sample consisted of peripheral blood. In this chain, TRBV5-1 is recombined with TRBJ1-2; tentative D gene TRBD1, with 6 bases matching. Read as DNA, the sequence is TGCGCCAGCAGAACCCCGGGACAACACTATGGCTACACCTTC. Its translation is CASRTPGQHYGYTF. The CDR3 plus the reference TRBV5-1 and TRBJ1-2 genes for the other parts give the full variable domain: KAGVTQTPRYLIKTRGQQVTLSCSPISGHRSVSWYQQTPGQGLQFLFEYFSETQRNKGNFPGRFSGRQFSNSRSEMNVSTLELGDSALYLCASRTPGQHYGYTFGSGTRLTVV.